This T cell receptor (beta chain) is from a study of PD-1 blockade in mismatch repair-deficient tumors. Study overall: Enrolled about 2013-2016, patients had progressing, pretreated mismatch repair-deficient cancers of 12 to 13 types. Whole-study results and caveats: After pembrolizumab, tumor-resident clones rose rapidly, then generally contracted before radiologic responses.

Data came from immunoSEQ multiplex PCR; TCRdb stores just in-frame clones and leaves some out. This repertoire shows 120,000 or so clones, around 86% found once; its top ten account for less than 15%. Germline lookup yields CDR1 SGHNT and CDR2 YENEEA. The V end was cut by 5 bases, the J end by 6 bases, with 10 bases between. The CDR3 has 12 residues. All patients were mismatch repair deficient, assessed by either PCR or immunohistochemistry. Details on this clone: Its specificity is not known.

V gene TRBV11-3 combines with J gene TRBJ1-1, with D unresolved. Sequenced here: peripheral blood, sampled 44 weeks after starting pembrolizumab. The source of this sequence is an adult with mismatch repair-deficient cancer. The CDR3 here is CASSPSIPEAFF. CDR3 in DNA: TGTGCCAGCAGCCCAAGTATCCCTGAAGCTTTCTTT. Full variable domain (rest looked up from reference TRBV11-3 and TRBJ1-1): EAGVVQSPRYKIIEKKQPVAFWCNPISGHNTLYWYLQNLGQGPELLIRYENEEAVDDSQLPKDRFSAERLKGVDSTLKIQPAELGDSAVYLCASSPSIPEAFFGQGTRLTVV.